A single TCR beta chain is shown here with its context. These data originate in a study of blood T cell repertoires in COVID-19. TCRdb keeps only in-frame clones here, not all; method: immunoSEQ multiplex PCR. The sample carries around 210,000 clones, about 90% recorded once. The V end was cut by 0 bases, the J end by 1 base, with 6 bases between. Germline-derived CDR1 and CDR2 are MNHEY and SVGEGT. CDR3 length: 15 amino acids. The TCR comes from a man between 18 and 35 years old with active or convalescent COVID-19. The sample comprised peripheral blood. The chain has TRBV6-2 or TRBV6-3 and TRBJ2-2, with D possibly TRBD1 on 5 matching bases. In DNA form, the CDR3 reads TGTGCCAGCAGTTACTCCGGACAGAACACCGGGGAGCTGTTTTTT. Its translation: CASSYSGQNTGELFF.